This T cell receptor (beta chain) was obtained from a study of neurological immune-mediated disorders. This clonotype was seen repeatedly, ten times or more. Its antigen remains unidentified. For the sorted libraries, roughly 1.1 million CD4+ or CD8+ T cells were used. TCRdb re-called the 5' RACE reads through MiXCR, storing one row per CDR3 protein. The sample includes 18,000 or so distinct CDR3 sequences, 11% to 15% of them seen just once. This CDR3 spans 15 amino acids. The germline V gene has CDR1 KGHDR and CDR2 SFDVKD. The ends lost 7 bases at V and 6 bases at J; junction bases unmatched: 8. General study results and limits: None of the CDR3 amino acid sequences of expanded clones were shared across subjects, and this suggested private repertoires in all groups.

Source material: CD4+ T cells from blood. The rearrangement uses TRBV24-1 and TRBJ2-2; 9 bases are a match to TRBD2. This clonotype was sampled from a woman in her sixties with HTLV-1-associated myelopathy (HAM/TSP). Written as DNA, the CDR3 is TGTGCCACCAGGGAGGGACTAGCCCGTCCCGGGGAGCTGTTTTTT. Translated: CATREGLARPGELFF.